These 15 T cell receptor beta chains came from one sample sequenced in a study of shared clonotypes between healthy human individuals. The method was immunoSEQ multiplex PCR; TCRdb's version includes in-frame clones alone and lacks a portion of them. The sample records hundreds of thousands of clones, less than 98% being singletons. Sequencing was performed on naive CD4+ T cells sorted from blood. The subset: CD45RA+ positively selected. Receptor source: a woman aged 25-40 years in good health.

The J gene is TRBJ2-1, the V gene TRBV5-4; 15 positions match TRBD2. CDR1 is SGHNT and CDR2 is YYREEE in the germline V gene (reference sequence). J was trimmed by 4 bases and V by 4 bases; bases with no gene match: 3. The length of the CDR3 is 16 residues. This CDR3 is CASSVGLAGGYNEQFF. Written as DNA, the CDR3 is TGTGCCAGCAGCGTGGGACTAGCGGGAGGATACAATGAGCAGTTCTTC.

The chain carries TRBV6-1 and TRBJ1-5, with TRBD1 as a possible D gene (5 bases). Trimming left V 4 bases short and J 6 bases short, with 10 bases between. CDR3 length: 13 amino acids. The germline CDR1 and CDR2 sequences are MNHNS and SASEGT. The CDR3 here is CASSASGGQPQHF. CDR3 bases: TGTGCCAGCAGTGCTTCGGGGGGTCAGCCCCAGCATTTT.

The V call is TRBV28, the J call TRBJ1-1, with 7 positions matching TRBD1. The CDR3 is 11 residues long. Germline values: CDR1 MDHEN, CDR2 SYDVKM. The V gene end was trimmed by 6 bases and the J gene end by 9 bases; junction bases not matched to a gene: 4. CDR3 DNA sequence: TGTGCCAGCAGCACACAGGGGAAAGCTTTCTTT. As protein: CASSTQGKAFF.

As DNA, the CDR3 is TGTGCCAGCAGCCCGGCGGGGACAGGAAATTACTACGAGCAGTACTTC. It is translated as CASSPAGTGNYYEQYF. V and J are TRBV5-4 and TRBJ2-7; 8 nucleotides agree with TRBD1. From germline, CDR1 is SGHNT and CDR2 YYREEE (reference sequence). This CDR3 is 16 amino acids long. The V and J ends lost 4 bases and 3 bases, in that order; junction bases with no gene match: 12.

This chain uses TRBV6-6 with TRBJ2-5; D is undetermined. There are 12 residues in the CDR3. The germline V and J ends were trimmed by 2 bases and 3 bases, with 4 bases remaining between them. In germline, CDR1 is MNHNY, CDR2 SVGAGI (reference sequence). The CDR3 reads CASSYPKETQYF. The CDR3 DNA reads TGTGCCAGCAGTTACCCGAAAGAGACCCAGTACTTC.

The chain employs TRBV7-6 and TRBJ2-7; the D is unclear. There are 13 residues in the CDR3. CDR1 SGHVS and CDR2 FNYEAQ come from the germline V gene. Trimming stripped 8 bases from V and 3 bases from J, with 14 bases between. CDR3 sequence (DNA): TGTGCCAGCGTACCGTCTCCCGGCTACGAGCAGTACTTC. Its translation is CASVPSPGYEQYF.

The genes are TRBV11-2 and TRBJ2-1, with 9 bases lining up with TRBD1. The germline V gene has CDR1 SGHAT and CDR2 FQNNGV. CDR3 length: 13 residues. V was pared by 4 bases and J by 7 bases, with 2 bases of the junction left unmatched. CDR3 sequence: CASSSDRGNEQFF. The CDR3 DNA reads TGTGCCAGCAGCTCAGACAGGGGGAATGAGCAGTTCTTC. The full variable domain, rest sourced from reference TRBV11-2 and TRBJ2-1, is EAGVAQSPRYKIIEKRQSVAFWCNPISGHATLYWYQQILGQGPKLLIQFQNNGVVDDSQLPKDRFSAERLKGVDSTLKIQPAKLEDSAVYLCASSSDRGNEQFFGPGTRLTVL.

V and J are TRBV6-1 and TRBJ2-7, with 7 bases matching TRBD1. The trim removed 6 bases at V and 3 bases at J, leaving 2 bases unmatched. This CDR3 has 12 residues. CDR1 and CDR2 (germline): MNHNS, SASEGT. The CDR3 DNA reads TGTGCCAGCAGCCCAGGGGGCTACGAGCAGTACTTC. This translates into CASSPGGYEQYF.

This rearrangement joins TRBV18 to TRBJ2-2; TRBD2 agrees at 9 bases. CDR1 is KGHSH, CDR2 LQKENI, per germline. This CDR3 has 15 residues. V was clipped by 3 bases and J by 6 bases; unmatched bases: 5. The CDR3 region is CASSPRTSEAGELFF. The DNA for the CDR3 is TGTGCCAGCTCACCCCGGACTAGCGAAGCCGGGGAGCTGTTTTTT.

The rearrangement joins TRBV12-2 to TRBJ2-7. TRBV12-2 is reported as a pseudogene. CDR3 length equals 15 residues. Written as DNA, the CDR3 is TGTGCAAGTCGTCCCGTAGGGAGAGGGGACTACGAGCAGTACTTC. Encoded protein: CASRPVGRGDYEQYF.

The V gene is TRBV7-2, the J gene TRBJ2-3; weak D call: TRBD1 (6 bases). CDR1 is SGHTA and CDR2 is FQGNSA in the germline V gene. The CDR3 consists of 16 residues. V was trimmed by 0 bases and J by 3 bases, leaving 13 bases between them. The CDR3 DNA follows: TGTGCCAGCAGCTTAGCGCTGGGGGCCCTAACAGATACGCAGTATTTT. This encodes CASSLALGALTDTQYF. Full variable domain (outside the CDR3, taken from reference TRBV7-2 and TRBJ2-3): GAGVSQSPSNKVTEKGKDVELRCDPISGHTALYWYRQSLGQGLEFLIYFQGNSAPDKSGLPSDRFSAERTGGSVSTLTIQRTQQEDSAVYLCASSLALGALTDTQYFGPGTRLTVL.

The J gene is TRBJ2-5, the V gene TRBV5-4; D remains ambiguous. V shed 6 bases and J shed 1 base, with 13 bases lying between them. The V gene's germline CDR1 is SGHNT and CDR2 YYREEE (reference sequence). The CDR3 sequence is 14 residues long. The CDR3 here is CASNNQNSQETQYF. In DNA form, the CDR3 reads TGTGCCAGCAATAACCAAAATAGCCAAGAGACCCAGTACTTC.

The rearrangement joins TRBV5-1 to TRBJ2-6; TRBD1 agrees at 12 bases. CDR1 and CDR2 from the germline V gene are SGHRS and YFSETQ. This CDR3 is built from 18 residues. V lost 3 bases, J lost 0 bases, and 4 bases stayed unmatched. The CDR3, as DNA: TGCGCCAGCAGCTGGGGACAGGGGGCCAGCTCTGGGGCCAACGTCCTGACTTTC. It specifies CASSWGQGASSGANVLTF.

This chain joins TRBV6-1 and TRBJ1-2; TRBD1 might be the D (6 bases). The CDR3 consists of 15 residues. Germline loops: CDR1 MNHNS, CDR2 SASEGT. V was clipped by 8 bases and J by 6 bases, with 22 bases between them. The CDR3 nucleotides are TGTGCCAGCTTACCTTTCGACAGGATGGGCGATGGCTACACCTTC. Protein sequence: CASLPFDRMGDGYTF.

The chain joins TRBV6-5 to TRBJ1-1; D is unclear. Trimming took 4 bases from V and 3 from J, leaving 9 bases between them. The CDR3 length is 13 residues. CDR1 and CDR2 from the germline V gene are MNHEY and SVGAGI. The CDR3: CASSSKAYTEAFF. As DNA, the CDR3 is TGTGCCAGCAGTTCAAAGGCCTACACTGAAGCTTTCTTT.